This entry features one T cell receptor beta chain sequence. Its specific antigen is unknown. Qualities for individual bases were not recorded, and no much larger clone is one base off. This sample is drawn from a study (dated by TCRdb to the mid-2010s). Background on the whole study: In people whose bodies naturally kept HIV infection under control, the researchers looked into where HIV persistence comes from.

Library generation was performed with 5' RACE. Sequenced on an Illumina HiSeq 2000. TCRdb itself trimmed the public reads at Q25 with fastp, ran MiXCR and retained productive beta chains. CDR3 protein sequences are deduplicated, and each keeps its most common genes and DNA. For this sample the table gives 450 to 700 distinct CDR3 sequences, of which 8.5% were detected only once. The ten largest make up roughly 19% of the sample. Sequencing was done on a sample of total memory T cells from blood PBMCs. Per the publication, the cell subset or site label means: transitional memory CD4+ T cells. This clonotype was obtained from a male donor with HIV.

The CDR3 loop reads CASSRTGGFGETQYF. Read as DNA, the sequence is TGCGCCAGCAGCCGGACAGGGGGATTTGGAGAGACCCAGTACTTC. The chain is made from TRBV5-1 and TRBJ2-5, with 10 junctional bases fitting TRBD1. The CDR3 goes from the cysteine to the phenylalanine over 15 residues. Just CDR3 DNA is preserved here, 45 bases in frame from base 1. From a lookup of the germline V gene, CDR1 and CDR2 are SGHRS and YFSETQ. V and J are trimmed by 4 bases and 4 bases, and the gene matches miss 7 bases of the junction. With all but the CDR3 taken from the reference TRBV5-1 and TRBJ2-5 genes, the full variable domain is: KAGVTQTPRYLIKTRGQQVTLSCSPISGHRSVSWYQQTPGQGLQFLFEYFSETQRNKGNFPGRFSGRQFSNSRSEMNVSTLELGDSALYLCASSRTGGFGETQYFGPGTRLLVL.